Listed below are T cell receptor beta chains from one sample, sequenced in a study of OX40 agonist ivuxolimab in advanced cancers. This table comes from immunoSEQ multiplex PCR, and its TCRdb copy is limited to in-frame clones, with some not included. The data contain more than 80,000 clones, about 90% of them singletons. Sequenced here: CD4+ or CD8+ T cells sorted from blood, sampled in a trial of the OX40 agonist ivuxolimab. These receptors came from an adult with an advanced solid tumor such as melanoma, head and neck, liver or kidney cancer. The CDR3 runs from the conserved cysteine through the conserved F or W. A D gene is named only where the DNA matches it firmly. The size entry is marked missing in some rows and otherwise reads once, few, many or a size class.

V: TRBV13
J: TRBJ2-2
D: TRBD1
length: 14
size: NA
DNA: TGTGCCAGCAGCTCGGGACAGGGGGCCGGGGAGCTGTTTTTT
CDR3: CASSSGQGAGELFF

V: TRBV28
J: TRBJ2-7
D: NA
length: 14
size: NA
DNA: TGTGCCAGCAGTTTCCGAGACAGGAATTACGAGCAGTACTTC
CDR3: CASSFRDRNYEQYF

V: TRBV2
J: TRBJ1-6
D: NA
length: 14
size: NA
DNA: TGTGCCAGCAGTGAGTGGGGTTATAATTCACCCCTCCACTTT
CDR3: CASSEWGYNSPLHF

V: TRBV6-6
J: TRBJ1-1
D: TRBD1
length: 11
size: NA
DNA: TGTGCCAGCAGTTTGGGACAGGCAGCTTTCTTT
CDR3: CASSLGQAAFF

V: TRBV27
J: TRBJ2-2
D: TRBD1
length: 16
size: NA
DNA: TGTGCCAGCAGTTTTTCTGGGACAGGGGGCGTCGGGGAGCTGTTTTTT
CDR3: CASSFSGTGGVGELFF

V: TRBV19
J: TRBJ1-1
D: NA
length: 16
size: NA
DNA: TGTGCCAGTAGTAGGCACAGTGGACACATGAACACTGAAGCTTTCTTT
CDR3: CASSRHSGHMNTEAFF

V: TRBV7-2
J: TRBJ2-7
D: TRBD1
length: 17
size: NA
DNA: TGTGCCAGCAGCTTATACCTTACTTGGGACAGGGCCGACGAGCAGTACTTC
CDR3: CASSLYLTWDRADEQYF

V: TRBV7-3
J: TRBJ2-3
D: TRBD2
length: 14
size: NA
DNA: TGTGCCAGCAGCTTAACTAGCGGGACAGATACGCAGTATTTT
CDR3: CASSLTSGTDTQYF

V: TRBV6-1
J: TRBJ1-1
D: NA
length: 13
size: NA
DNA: TGTGCCAGCAGTGACATCGGGAACACTGAAGCTTTCTTT
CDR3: CASSDIGNTEAFF

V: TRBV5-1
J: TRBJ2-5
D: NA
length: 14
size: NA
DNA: TGCGCCAGCAGCTGGGTAGGAGGTGGAGAGACCCAGTACTTC
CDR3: CASSWVGGGETQYF

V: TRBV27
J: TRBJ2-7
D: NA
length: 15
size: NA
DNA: TGTGCCAGCAGTTTTCGGGGATTCCCGCCGGGCGAGCAGTACTTC
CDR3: CASSFRGFPPGEQYF

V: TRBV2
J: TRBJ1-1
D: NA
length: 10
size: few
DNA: TGTGCCAGCAGCCGTACTGAAGCTTTCTTT
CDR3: CASSRTEAFF

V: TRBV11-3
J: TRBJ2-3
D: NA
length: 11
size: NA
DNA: TGTGCCAGCAGCTTTCTAGTTAGGCAGTATTTT
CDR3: CASSFLVRQYF

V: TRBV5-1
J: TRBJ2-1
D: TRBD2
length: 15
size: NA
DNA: TGCGCCAGCAGCCTTAGCGGGAGAAGCTACAATGAGCAGTTCTTC
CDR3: CASSLSGRSYNEQFF

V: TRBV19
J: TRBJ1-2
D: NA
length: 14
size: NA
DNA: TGTGCCAGTAGCCCGCTGTGGGGGGGGGATGGCTACACCTTC
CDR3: CASSPLWGGDGYTF

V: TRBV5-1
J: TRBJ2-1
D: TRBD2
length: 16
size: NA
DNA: TGCGCCAGCAGCTTGGTCGCGGGAGGCTCCTACAATGAGCAGTTCTTC
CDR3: CASSLVAGGSYNEQFF

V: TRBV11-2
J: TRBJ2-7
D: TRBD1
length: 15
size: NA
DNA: TGTGCCAGCAGCTCCGGGACAGGGATCTTATACGAGCAGTACTTC
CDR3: CASSSGTGILYEQYF

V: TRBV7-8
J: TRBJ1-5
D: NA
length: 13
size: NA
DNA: TGTGCCAGCAGCGCCCCAACGGATGGGCCCCAGCATTTT
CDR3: CASSAPTDGPQHF

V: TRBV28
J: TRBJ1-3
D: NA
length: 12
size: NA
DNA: TGTGCCAGCAGTTTAGGGGAAAACACCATATATTTT
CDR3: CASSLGENTIYF

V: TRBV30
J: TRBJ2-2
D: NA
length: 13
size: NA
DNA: TGTGCCTGGAGTGTGAGGGTACACGGGGAGCTGTTTTTT
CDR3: CAWSVRVHGELFF

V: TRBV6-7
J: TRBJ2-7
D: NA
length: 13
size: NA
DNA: TGTGCCAGCAGTTACGGACAACTCTACGAGCAGTACTTC
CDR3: CASSYGQLYEQYF

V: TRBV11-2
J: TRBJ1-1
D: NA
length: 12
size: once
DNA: TGTGCCAGCAGTCAACCCCGGAATGGAGCTTTCTTT
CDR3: CASSQPRNGAFF

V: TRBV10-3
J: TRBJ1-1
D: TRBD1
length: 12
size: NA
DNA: TGTGCCACCAGACAGGGGGAAACTGAAGCTTTCTTT
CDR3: CATRQGETEAFF

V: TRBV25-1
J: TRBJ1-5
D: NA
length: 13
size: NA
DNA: TGTGCCAGCAGTGGGGCCGGAAATCAGCCCCAGCATTTT
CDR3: CASSGAGNQPQHF

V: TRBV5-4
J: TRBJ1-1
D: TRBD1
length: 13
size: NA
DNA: TGTGCCAGCAGCAGGGACAGATACACTGAAGCTTTCTTT
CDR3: CASSRDRYTEAFF

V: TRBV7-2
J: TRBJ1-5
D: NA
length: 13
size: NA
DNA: TGTGCCAGCAGCGTGGCAGGGAATCAGCCCCAGCATTTT
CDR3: CASSVAGNQPQHF

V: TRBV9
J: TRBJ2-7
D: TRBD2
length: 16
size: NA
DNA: TGTGCCAGCAGCGTAGAGGGCGGGAGCCGTACCTACGAGCAGTACTTC
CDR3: CASSVEGGSRTYEQYF

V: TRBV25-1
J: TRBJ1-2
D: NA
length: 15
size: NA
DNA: TGTGCCAGCAGTGAAGACTTTGGCTGGACCTATGGCTACACCTTC
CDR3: CASSEDFGWTYGYTF

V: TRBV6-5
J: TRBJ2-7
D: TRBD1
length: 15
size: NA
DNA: TGTGCCAGCAGTTTGCAGGACAGGGGGGCCTACGAGCAGTACTTC
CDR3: CASSLQDRGAYEQYF

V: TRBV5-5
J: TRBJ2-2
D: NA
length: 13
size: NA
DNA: TGTGCCAGCAGCTCTTTATTCTCCGGGGAGCTGTTTTTT
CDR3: CASSSLFSGELFF

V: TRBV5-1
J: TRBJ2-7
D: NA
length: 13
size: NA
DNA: TGCGCCAGCAGGGAGGAATTTCCCTACGAGCAGTACTTC
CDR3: CASREEFPYEQYF

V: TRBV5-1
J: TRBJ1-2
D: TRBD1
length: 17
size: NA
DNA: TGCGCCAGCAGAAACGACAGGGGGCGCAGGACTAACTATGGCTACACCTTC
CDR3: CASRNDRGRRTNYGYTF

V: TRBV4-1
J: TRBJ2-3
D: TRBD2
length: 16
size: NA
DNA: TGCGCCAGCAGTCCCCCCACTAGCGGGAGCACAGATACGCAGTATTTT
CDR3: CASSPPTSGSTDTQYF

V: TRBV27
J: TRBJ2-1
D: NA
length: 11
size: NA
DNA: TGTGCCAGCAGTTTAAGTAATGAGCAGTTCTTC
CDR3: CASSLSNEQFF

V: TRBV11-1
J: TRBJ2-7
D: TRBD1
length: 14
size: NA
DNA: TGTGCCAGCAGCCCTGGGACAGGGACCTACGAGCAGTACTTC
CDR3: CASSPGTGTYEQYF

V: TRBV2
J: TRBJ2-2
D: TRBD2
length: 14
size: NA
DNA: TGTGCCAGCCGAGCGGGAGTGAACACCGGGGAGCTGTTTTTT
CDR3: CASRAGVNTGELFF

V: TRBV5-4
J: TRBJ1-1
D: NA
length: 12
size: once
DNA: TGTGCCAGCAGCTGGACAAACACTGAAGCTTTCTTT
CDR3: CASSWTNTEAFF

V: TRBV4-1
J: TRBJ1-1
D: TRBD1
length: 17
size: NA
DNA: TGCGCCAGCAGCCAACACCTGACAGGGGGCGTGAACACTGAAGCTTTCTTT
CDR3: CASSQHLTGGVNTEAFF

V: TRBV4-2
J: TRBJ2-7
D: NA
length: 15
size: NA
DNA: TGTGCCAGCAGCCAAGATCTTGTGACACCCTACGAGCAGTACTTC
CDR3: CASSQDLVTPYEQYF

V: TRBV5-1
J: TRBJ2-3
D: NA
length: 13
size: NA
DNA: TGCGCCAGCGGGCGGCAGGGCACAGATACGCAGTATTTT
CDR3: CASGRQGTDTQYF